The clone carrying this TCR beta chain was seen more than once but under ten times. Its specificity is not known. The authors isolated at least 7 million PBMCs per sample. The data stem from a study of blood T cells in healthy people across ages. Study-wide points: Diversity estimates drawn from one million T cells were deemed underestimates.

A second PCR of about 6 to 11 cycles used a sample-barcoded 5' primer and a J-beta primer mix. TCRdb reprocessed the 5' RACE reads with MiXCR, giving one entry per CDR3 protein. The sample contains more than 800,000 distinct CDR3 sequences, more than 40% of which appear only once. Deletions cut 6 bases from V and 2 bases from J, with 17 bases between. The CDR3 is made up of 15 amino acids. Germline assignment: CDR1 MNHEY and CDR2 SVGEGT. This chain connects TRBV6-2 or TRBV6-3 to TRBJ2-7; D is possibly TRBD2 (7 bases). The clonotype comes from a woman aged 60-75 years in good health. The sequencing input was blood. CDR3 bases: TGTGCCAGCAGCTACGGGGGCGGGAGCCCCTACGAGCAGTACTTC. Translation: CASSYGGGSPYEQYF.